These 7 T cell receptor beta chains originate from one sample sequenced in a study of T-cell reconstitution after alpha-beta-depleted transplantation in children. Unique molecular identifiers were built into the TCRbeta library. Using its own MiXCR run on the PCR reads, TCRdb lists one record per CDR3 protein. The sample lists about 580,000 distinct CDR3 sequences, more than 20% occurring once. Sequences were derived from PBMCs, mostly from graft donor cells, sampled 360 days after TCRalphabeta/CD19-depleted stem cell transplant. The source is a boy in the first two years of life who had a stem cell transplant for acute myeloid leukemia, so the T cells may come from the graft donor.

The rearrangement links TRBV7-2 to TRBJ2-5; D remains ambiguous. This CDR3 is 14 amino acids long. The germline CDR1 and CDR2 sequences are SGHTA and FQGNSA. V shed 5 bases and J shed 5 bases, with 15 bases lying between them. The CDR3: CASSPQRRLETQYF. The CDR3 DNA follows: TGTGCCAGCAGCCCCCAACGGAGATTGGAGACCCAGTACTTC.

The CDR3 spells CSARGVGTGEVFDEQFF. CDR3 DNA sequence: TGCAGTGCTAGAGGAGTGGGGACAGGGGAGGTGTTCGATGAGCAGTTCTTC. J is TRBJ2-1 and V is TRBV20-1; TRBD1 agrees at 10 bases. Trimming took 1 base from V and 8 from J; bases not matched to a gene: 14. The CDR3 runs to 17 residues. Germline CDR1 is DFQATT and CDR2 is SNEGSKA (reference sequence).

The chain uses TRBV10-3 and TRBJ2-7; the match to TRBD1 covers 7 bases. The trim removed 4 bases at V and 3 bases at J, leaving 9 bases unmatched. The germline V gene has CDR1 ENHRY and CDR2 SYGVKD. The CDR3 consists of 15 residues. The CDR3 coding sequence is TGTGCCATCAGTGCCATCCCGGGACAGCACTACGAGCAGTACTTC. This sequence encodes CAISAIPGQHYEQYF.

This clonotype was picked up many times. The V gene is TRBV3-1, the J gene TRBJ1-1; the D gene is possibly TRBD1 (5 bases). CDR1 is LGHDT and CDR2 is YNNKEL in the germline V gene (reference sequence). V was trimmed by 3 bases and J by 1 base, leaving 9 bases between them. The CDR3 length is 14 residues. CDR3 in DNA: TGTGCCAGCAGCCACTCCGGGACGAACACTGAAGCTTTCTTT. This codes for CASSHSGTNTEAFF.

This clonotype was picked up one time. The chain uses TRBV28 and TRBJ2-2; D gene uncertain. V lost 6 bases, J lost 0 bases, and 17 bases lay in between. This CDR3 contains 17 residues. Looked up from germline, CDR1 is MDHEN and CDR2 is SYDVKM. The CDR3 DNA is TGTGCCAGCAGGCTCGCTAGTCTTACCGCGAACACCGGGGAGCTGTTTTTT. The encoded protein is CASRLASLTANTGELFF.

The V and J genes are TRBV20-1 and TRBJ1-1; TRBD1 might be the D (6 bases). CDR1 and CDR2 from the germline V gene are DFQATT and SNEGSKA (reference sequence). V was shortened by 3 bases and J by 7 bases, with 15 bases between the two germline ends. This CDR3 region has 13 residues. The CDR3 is CSARGPGVYEAFF. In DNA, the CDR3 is TGCAGTGCTAGGGGACCAGGGGTCTATGAAGCTTTCTTT.

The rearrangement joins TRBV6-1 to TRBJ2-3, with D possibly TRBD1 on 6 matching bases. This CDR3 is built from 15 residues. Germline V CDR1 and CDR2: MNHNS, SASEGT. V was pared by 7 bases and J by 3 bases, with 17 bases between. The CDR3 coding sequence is TGTGCCAGCACTAAGACAGGAAGACCTACAGATACGCAGTATTTT. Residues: CASTKTGRPTDTQYF.